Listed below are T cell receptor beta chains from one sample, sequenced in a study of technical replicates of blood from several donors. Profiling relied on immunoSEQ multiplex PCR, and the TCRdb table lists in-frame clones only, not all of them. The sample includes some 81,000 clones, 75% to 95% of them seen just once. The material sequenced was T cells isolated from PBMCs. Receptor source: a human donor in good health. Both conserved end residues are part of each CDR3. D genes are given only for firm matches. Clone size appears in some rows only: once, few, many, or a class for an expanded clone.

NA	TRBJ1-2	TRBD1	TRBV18	TGTGCCAGCTCACCAACCGGACAGGGTGATGGCTACACCTTC	CASSPTGQGDGYTF
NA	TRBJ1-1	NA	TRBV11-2	TGTGCCAGCAGCTTTTTTCCTAGCGACACTGAAGCTTTCTTT	CASSFFPSDTEAFF
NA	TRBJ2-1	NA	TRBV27	TGTGCCAGCAGTTTATTGGCGGGGAATCGGCCCTACAATGAGCAGTTCTTC	CASSLLAGNRPYNEQFF
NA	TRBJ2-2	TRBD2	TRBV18	TGTGCCAGCTCACCACCCGGACTAGCGGGAGCAGGGACCGGGGAGCTGTTTTTT	CASSPPGLAGAGTGELFF
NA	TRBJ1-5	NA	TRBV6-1	TGTGCCAGCCACCAGGGAAGCAATCAGCCCCAGCATTTT	CASHQGSNQPQHF
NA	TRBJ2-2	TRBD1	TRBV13	TGTGCCAGCAGCATTGGACAGGGGAGCGGGGAGCTGTTTTTT	CASSIGQGSGELFF
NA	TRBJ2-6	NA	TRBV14	TGTGCCAGCAGCGTACAGGGTCATGGGGCCAACGTCCTGACTTTC	CASSVQGHGANVLTF
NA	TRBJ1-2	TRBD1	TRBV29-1	TGCAGCGTTGACTTGGGACAGAACTATGGCTACACCTTC	CSVDLGQNYGYTF
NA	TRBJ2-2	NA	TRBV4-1	TGCGCCAGCAGCCAAGATTTCGGCACCGGGGAGCTGTTTTTT	CASSQDFGTGELFF
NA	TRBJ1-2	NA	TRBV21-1	TGTGCCAGCAGCATCGGAGGGGACTCGAACTATGGCTACACCTTC	CASSIGGDSNYGYTF
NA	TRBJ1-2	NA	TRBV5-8	TGTGCCAGCAGCAACTTCGGACAGATTTTCTATGGCTACACCTTC	CASSNFGQIFYGYTF
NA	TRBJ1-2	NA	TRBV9	TGTGCCAGCAGCTCTACCACCAGACGCGGGGGCTACACCTTC	CASSSTTRRGGYTF
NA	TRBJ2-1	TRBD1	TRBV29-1	TGCAGCGTCCAGAAGAACAGGGGAAACAATGAGCAGTTCTTC	CSVQKNRGNNEQFF
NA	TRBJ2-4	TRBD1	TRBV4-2	TGTGCCAGCAGCCCGGAAACAGGGGGCAAGGACATTCAGTACTTC	CASSPETGGKDIQYF
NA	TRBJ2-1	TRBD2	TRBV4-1	TGCGCCAGCAGCCAAGGGATAGCGGGAGTCAAATCATCCTACAATGAGCAGTTCTTC	CASSQGIAGVKSSYNEQFF
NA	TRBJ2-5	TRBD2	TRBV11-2	TGTGCCAGCAGCTCCCAGCCGGCGGGGGGCCAAGAGACCCAGTACTTC	CASSSQPAGGQETQYF
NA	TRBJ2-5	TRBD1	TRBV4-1	TGCGCCAGCAGCCAAGGACAGGGAATGACTTATGAGACCCAGTACTTC	CASSQGQGMTYETQYF
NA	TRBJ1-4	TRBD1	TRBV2	TGTGCCAGCAGTGGGGACAGGGGGCGTGAAAAACTGTTTTTT	CASSGDRGREKLFF
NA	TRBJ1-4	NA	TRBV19	TGTGCCAGTAGTAGACAGGATGATAATGAAAAACTGTTTTTT	CASSRQDDNEKLFF
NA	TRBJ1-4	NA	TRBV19	TGTGCCAGTAGTATGGGACTGGGCCATGAAAAACTGTTTTTT	CASSMGLGHEKLFF
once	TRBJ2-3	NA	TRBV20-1	TGCAGTGTGTCAGCAGATACGCAGTATTTT	CSVSADTQYF
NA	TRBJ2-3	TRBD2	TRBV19	TGTGCCAGTAGTATAGAAAGGACTAGCGGGAGGGCTACAGATACGCAGTATTTT	CASSIERTSGRATDTQYF